The 32 T cell receptor beta chains below all came from one sample that was sequenced in a study of CD8+CD57+ T cells in acquired aplastic anemia. Profiles of TCR beta VDJ and CDR3 were generated from a genomic DNA template. TCRdb reanalysed the reads using MiXCR and keeps one entry per CDR3 protein. The table shows around 400,000 distinct CDR3 sequences, with approximately 70% occurring only once. Sequencing was carried out using sorted CD4+, CD8+, or CD8+CD57+ T cells (not recorded which) from PBMCs. All receptors come from a human donor in good health, serving as a control.

With regard to this clonotype: Germline is not matched at one junction end, which may reflect a read error. V and J are TRBV5-5 and TRBJ2-1, with D tentatively TRBD2 (6 bases). This CDR3 has 14 amino acids. Germline CDR1 is SGHKS and CDR2 is YYEKEE (reference sequence). The CDR3 coding sequence is TGTGCCAGCAGCCCGCCGGGAGCCGCTGGTGACAACGTCTTC. The encoded protein is CASSPPGAAGDNVF.

The chain links TRBV5-1 to TRBJ1-1; possible D gene TRBD1, 5 bases. CDR1 and CDR2 from the germline V gene are SGHRS and YFSETQ. V lost 0 bases to trimming and J lost 9 bases, with 12 bases between them. This CDR3 has 13 residues. DNA for the CDR3: TGCGCCAGCAGCTTGGACGGACGGGACCAAGCTTTCTTT. Encoded protein: CASSLDGRDQAFF.

V usage is TRBV5-5 and J usage is TRBJ1-6; possible D gene TRBD1, 5 bases. The CDR3 sequence is 12 residues long. V lost 4 bases to trimming and J lost 14 bases, with 13 bases between them. Germline V CDR1 and CDR2: SGHKS, YYEKEE (reference sequence). Written as DNA, the CDR3 is TGTGCCAGCAGCCTAGCAGGGTGGGCCCTCCACTTT. Translated, it gives CASSLAGWALHF.

This clonotype was observed a few times. This CDR3 fails to terminate in the conserved phenylalanine or tryptophan, so it likely reflects a read error. This chain joins TRBV19 and TRBJ2-7; weak D call: TRBD1 (6 bases). The CDR3 spans 14 residues. Trimming removed 2 bases at V and 1 base at J, with 9 bases between. The germline CDR1 and CDR2 sequences are LNHDA and SQIVND (reference sequence). The CDR3 is CASSILDSSYEQYS. The CDR3 nucleotides are TGTGCCAGTAGTATACTGGACAGTTCCTACGAGCAGTACTCC.

The V gene is TRBV5-4, the J gene TRBJ1-5, with unresolved D. The CDR3 extends over 14 amino acids. Germline lookup yields CDR1 SGHNT and CDR2 YYREEE (reference sequence). V lost 5 bases and J 9 bases, leaving 18 bases between the germline ends. CDR3 nucleotide sequence: TGTGCCAGCAGTTCGCGGAGTGCAAATTCGCCCCAGCATTTT. It translates to CASSSRSANSPQHF. Full variable domain (remainder filled in from reference TRBV5-4 and TRBJ1-5): ETGVTQSPTHLIKTRGQQVTLRCSSQSGHNTVSWYQQALGQGPQFIFQYYREEENGRGNFPPRFSGLQFPNYSSELNVNALELDDSALYLCASSSRSANSPQHFGDGTRLSIL.

This clonotype was counted once. This chain links TRBV7-9 with TRBJ1-1, with TRBD1 as a possible D gene (6 bases). Germline V lookup: CDR1 SEHNR, CDR2 FQNEAQ (reference sequence). Trimming stripped 2 bases from V and 14 bases from J, with 24 bases between. The CDR3 sequence is 15 residues long. Written as DNA, the CDR3 is TGTGCCAGCAGCTTACGGGGGGGGGGCACAGATACGCAGTTCTTT. Protein product: CASSLRGGGTDTQFF.

The V call is TRBV7-6, the J call TRBJ1-6; 9 nucleotides align to TRBD1. Germline CDR1 reads SGHVS; CDR2 reads FNYEAQ. J gave up 5 bases and V 5 bases, and 7 bases lay outside the gene matches. The CDR3 is made up of 16 amino acids. Here the CDR3 DNA reads TGTGCCAGCAGCCCCGGACAGGGGAGGAATAATTCACCCCTCCACTTT. Encoded protein: CASSPGQGRNNSPLHF.

This sequence joins TRBV9 and TRBJ1-2; D perhaps matches TRBD1 (6 bases). The CDR3 has 16 residues. The V gene's germline CDR1 is SGDLS and CDR2 YYNGEE. Trimming removed 0 bases from V and 4 bases from J, with 16 bases in between. The CDR3 spells CASSVDQGRSSYGYTF. The DNA of the CDR3 is TGTGCCAGCAGCGTAGACCAGGGGCGGTCGAGCTATGGCTACACCTTC.

Concerning this clonotype: A read error may produce the germline difference seen at one junction end. The chain is built from TRBV10-3 and TRBJ1-5, with D unclear. The CDR3 length is 15 residues. Germline CDR1 ENHRY, CDR2 SYGVKD. CDR3 amino acids: CAISKSTTGNQPQHF. CDR3 DNA: TGTGCCATCAGTAAGTCGACGACGGGCAATCAGCCCCAGCATTTT.

In its sample, this clonotype was seen many times. V usage is TRBV4-2 and J usage is TRBJ1-3; D perhaps matches TRBD1 (6 bases). Trimming removed 0 bases at V and 3 bases at J, with 18 bases between. CDR3 size: 18 residues. The V gene's germline CDR1 is LGHNA and CDR2 YNFKEQ. CDR3: CASSQEGVGQGFGNTIYF. The DNA for the CDR3 is TGTGCCAGCAGCCAAGAAGGAGTCGGTCAGGGGTTTGGAAACACCATATATTTT.

This clonotype was observed a single time. This chain links TRBV12-3 or TRBV12-4 with TRBJ1-2; D remains unclear. V was cut by 6 bases and J by 3 bases, with 8 bases left in between. The CDR3 covers 12 residues. CDR3 amino acids: CASSHGDYGYTF. The CDR3 DNA reads as TGTGCCAGCAGCCACGGGGACTATGGCTACACCTTC.

This clonotype was counted a single time. The V call is TRBV20-1, the J call TRBJ1-2; 10 nucleotides agree with TRBD1. CDR3 length: 12 amino acids. In germline, CDR1 is DFQATT, CDR2 SNEGSKA (reference sequence). V was clipped by 6 bases and J by 12 bases; unmatched bases: 10. The CDR3 DNA reads as TGCAGTGCCGAGGACAGGGGGGGGGGCAACACCTTC. Protein product: CSAEDRGGGNTF.

As for this clonotype: Because the CDR3 is missing its conserved closing phenylalanine or tryptophan, this is likely a read error. It is unclear where the CDR3 begins or ends on the DNA, so no DNA is shown, and the CDR3 is as TCRdb lists it. The gene calls are TRBV2 and TRBJ2-3. Looked up from germline, CDR1 is SNHLY and CDR2 is FYNNEI. Inclusive of both ends, the CDR3 amounts to 15 amino acids. CDR3 residues: CASSFALTDTETFCP.

CDR3 bases: TGTGCCAGCACCCCAGTCGAACGGGGGGGCCGAGATACGCAGTATTTT. It is translated as CASTPVERGGRDTQYF. V gene TRBV12-3 or TRBV12-4 combines with J gene TRBJ2-3, with 8 bases lining up with TRBD2. The length of the CDR3 is 16 residues. With V trimmed by 7 bases and J by 5 bases, 14 bases remained unmatched.

The rearrangement joins TRBV19 to TRBJ2-5; D ambiguous. The germline CDR1 and CDR2 sequences are LNHDA and SQIVND (reference sequence). The CDR3 has 14 amino acids. Trimming left V 5 bases short and J 0 bases short, with 10 bases between. CDR3 amino acids: CASSGFRNQETQYF. Here the CDR3 DNA reads TGTGCCAGTAGTGGCTTCAGGAACCAAGAGACCCAGTACTTC. Combining the CDR3 with reference TRBV19 and TRBJ2-5 gives the whole variable domain DGGITQSPKYLFRKEGQNVTLSCEQNLNHDAMYWYRQDPGQGLRLIYYSQIVNDFQKGDIAEGYSVSREKKESFPLTVTSAQKNPTAFYLCASSGFRNQETQYFGPGTRLLVL.

The chain combines TRBV20-1 with TRBJ2-3; 15 bases line up with TRBD2. The length of the CDR3 is 18 residues. Germline trimming cut 1 base from V and 4 bases from J; bases unmatched to any gene: 9. The V gene's germline CDR1 is DFQATT and CDR2 SNEGSKA (reference sequence). CDR3 in DNA: TGCAGTGCTAGAGTGCCAGCCGGACTAGCGGGGGGGCCAGATACGCAGTATTTT. Protein sequence: CSARVPAGLAGGPDTQYF.

CDR3 nucleotides: TGCAGTGCTTCGACAGGGGGGAATCTGGAGCAGTACTTC. It specifies CSASTGGNLEQYF. The genes are TRBV20-1 and TRBJ2-7; 9 positions match TRBD1. Trimming removed 5 bases from V and 7 bases from J; junction bases left unmatched: 9. The germline V gene has CDR1 DFQATT and CDR2 SNEGSKA (reference sequence). The CDR3 is 13 amino acids.

To note about this clonotype: Mismatch with germline at one junction end may stem from a read error. CDR3 coding DNA: TGTGCCAGCAGCTCAGCCCAACATCAACCCCAGCATTTTTTT. Its translation is CASSSAQHQPQHFF. The rearrangement joins TRBV7-6 to TRBJ1-6; D call uncertain. The CDR3 sequence is 14 residues long. Germline V CDR1 and CDR2: SGHVS, FNYEAQ.

This chain uses TRBV19 with TRBJ1-6; D gene ambiguous. V was clipped by 4 bases and J by 10 bases, with 14 bases between them. The CDR3 loop spans 14 amino acids. The germline CDR1 and CDR2 sequences are LNHDA and SQIVND (reference sequence). In DNA form, the CDR3 reads TGTGCCAGTAGTACGGGGTCGATGGACTCACCCCTCCACTTT. It yields the protein CASSTGSMDSPLHF.

The chain employs TRBV5-1 and TRBJ2-7; tentatively, D is TRBD2 (5 bases). Germline V lookup: CDR1 SGHRS, CDR2 YFSETQ. With 2 bases removed from V and 3 bases from J, the gap between germline ends came to 15 bases. There are 15 residues in the CDR3. The CDR3 region has the DNA TGCGCCAGCAGCTTCGGCACGGGGTCCCGCTACGAGCAGTACTTC. Amino acid sequence: CASSFGTGSRYEQYF.

This chain joins TRBV25-1 and TRBJ1-2, with D unresolved. From germline, CDR1 is MGHDK and CDR2 SYGVNS. V gave up 3 bases and J gave up 8 bases, with 7 bases separating them. This CDR3 contains 11 residues. CDR3 sequence reads: CASSEGGGYTF. The DNA of the CDR3 is TGTGCCAGCAGTGAGGGTGGCGGCTACACCTTC.

Note on this clonotype: The junction departs from the called germline gene at one end, perhaps through a read error. The chain uses TRBV7-8 and TRBJ1-6; perhaps TRBD1 as D (6 bases). The CDR3 is 15 amino acids. CDR1 is SGHVS, CDR2 FQNEAQ, per germline. For the CDR3, the DNA is TGCGCCAGCAGCATGGACAGTAACGCTTACGAGCACTACCACTTT. The encoded protein is CASSMDSNAYEHYHF.

The chain joins TRBV7-9 to TRBJ2-2, with 7 positions matching TRBD1. The germline V gene has CDR1 SEHNR and CDR2 FQNEAQ (reference sequence). The V gene end was trimmed by 8 bases and the J gene end by 17 bases; junction bases not matched to a gene: 20. This CDR3 comprises 14 residues. CDR3 coding DNA: TGTGCCAGCGGGACAGAAGGCGCCCACCGGGTGTTTTTTTTT. It encodes CASGTEGAHRVFFF.

This clonotype has a handful of counts. At one boundary the junction diverges from the germline segment, which might be a read error. The chain recombines TRBV6-5 with TRBJ2-5; D assignment may be TRBD1 or TRBD2 (7 bases each). Germline assignment: CDR1 MNHEY and CDR2 SVGAGI. CDR3 length: 16 residues. The chain's CDR3 is CAISAVRQGGQETQYF. The DNA of the CDR3 is TGTGCCATCAGTGCAGTAAGACAGGGAGGGCAAGAGACCCAGTACTTC.

This clonotype occurred many times. The rearrangement joins TRBV20-1 to TRBJ1-4, with 9 bases identical to TRBD1. V was pared by 1 base and J by 10 bases, with 16 bases of the junction left unmatched. CDR1 is DFQATT, CDR2 SNEGSKA, per germline (reference sequence). There are 17 residues in the CDR3. DNA for the CDR3: TGCAGTGCTAGAGTCCTCCGGTTATGGGACAGGGAAAGAAAACTGTTTTTT. It encodes CSARVLRLWDRERKLFF.

This clonotype was found many times. The chain carries TRBV5-8 and TRBJ2-5, with D perhaps matching TRBD1 or TRBD2 (6 bases each). Between the trimmed V and J ends, which lost 2 bases and 0 bases, there was a span of 8 bases. The germline CDR1 and CDR2 sequences are SGHTS and YDEGEE. There are 14 residues in the CDR3. The CDR3 is CASSLGGNQETQYF. The DNA of the CDR3 is TGTGCCAGCAGCTTAGGGGGGAACCAAGAGACCCAGTACTTC.

The chain joins TRBV9 to TRBJ1-1; possible D gene TRBD1, 5 bases. The CDR3 spans 16 residues. The V gene lost 4 bases and the J gene lost 2 bases, with 18 bases spanning the gap. Germline V gene data show CDR1 as SGDLS and CDR2 as YYNGEE. The CDR3 nucleotides read TGTGCCAGCAGCACCTCCGGGGGACCTGGAAACACTGAAGCTTTCTTT. Protein: CASSTSGGPGNTEAFF.

This clonotype is a singleton in its sample. The V gene is TRBV7-3, the J gene TRBJ2-5, with 8 bases fitting TRBD2. The CDR3 has 13 amino acids. Germline-derived CDR1 and CDR2 are SGHTA and FQGTGA. Unmatched junction bases numbered 7, after V lost 2 bases and J lost 11 bases. CDR3 nucleotide sequence: TGTGCCAGCAGCTTAGTCGCAGCGGGGGAACAGTACTTC. It codes for CASSLVAAGEQYF.

V usage is TRBV7-3 and J usage is TRBJ2-2; no clear D. V dropped 0 bases and J dropped 8 bases, with 7 bases sitting between them. CDR3 length equals 13 residues. Germline V gene lookup returns CDR1 SGHTA and CDR2 FQGTGA. The DNA for the CDR3 is TGTGCCAGCAGCTTAACTATTTCGGGGGAGCTGTTTTTT. It yields the protein CASSLTISGELFF.

The chain couples TRBV27 to TRBJ1-1, with a possible D match to TRBD1 (6 bases). The V end lost 9 bases, the J end lost 2 bases, and 13 bases lay between the germline ends. Germline values: CDR1 MNHEY, CDR2 SMNVEV (reference sequence). The CDR3 runs to 13 residues. The CDR3 nucleotides read TGTGCCAGTTGTGAGGGACATAACACTGAAGCTTTCTTT. It translates to CASCEGHNTEAFF.

This clonotype has a handful of counts. The J gene is TRBJ2-7, the V gene TRBV7-7; unclear D gene. The CDR3 has 13 amino acids. Trimming took 5 bases from V and 6 from J, leaving 14 bases between them. Germline CDR1 reads SSHAT; CDR2 reads FNYEAQ (reference sequence). CDR3 bases: TGTGCCAGCAGCGATGGATTGTTCGGCGAGCAGTACTTC. It codes for CASSDGLFGEQYF.

Only a few counts were recorded for this clonotype. This chain joins TRBV3-2 and TRBJ2-1; TRBD2 is the table's D call, not checked against the DNA. TRBV3-2 is a listed pseudogene. This CDR3 comprises 16 residues. CDR3 region: CASSQGASGGAGEQFF. As DNA, the CDR3 is TGTGCCAGCAGCCAAGGGGCTAGCGGGGGGGCTGGTGAGCAGTTCTTC.